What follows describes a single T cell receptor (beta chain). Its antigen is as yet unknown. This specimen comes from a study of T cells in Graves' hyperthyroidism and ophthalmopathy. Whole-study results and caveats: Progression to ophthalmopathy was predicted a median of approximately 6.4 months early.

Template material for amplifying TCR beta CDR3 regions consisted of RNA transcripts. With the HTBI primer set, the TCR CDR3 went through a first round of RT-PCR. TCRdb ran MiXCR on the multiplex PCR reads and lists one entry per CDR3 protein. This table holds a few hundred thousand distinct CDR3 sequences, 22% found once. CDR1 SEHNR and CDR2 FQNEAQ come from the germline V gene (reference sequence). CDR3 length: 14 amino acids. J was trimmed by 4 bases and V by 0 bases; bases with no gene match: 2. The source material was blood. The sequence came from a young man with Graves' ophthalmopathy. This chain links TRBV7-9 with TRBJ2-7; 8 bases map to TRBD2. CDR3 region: CASSLAGLDYEQYF. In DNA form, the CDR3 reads TGTGCCAGCAGCTTAGCGGGACTAGATTACGAGCAGTACTTC.